This T cell receptor beta chain was sequenced during a study of blood T cell repertoires in COVID-19. Study details: COVID-19 samples collected from the United States, Italy and Spain covered acute and convalescent phases. T cells, B-cell-depleted T cells, or PBMCs supplied cDNA or gDNA.

Authors' methods: By means of reference gene primer amplification, nucleated cell counts were estimated. Produced via immunoSEQ multiplex PCR; TCRdb's table is partial and in-frame only. That table furnishes V, J and clone size, whereas the DNA furnished D and trimming. The table shows some 300,000 clones, with roughly 88% occurring only once. Deletions cut 1 base from V and 4 bases from J, with 8 bases between. The V gene's germline CDR1 is SGHRS and CDR2 YFSETQ. The CDR3 totals 13 residues. This clone was seen only a few times. This sample also contains other DNA sequences that code for the same CDR3.

V and J are TRBV5-1 and TRBJ1-1; maybe TRBD1 (6 bases). The TCR originated in a woman in her 30s who had recovered from COVID-19. The sequencing sample was made of PBMCs or T cells enriched from blood (not recorded which). In nucleotides, the CDR3 is TGCGCCAGCAGCTTGAGGGGGGGCACTGAAGCTTTCTTT. This gives the protein CASSLRGGTEAFF. Drawing the rest from reference TRBV5-1 and TRBJ1-1, the complete variable domain is KAGVTQTPRYLIKTRGQQVTLSCSPISGHRSVSWYQQTPGQGLQFLFEYFSETQRNKGNFPGRFSGRQFSNSRSEMNVSTLELGDSALYLCASSLRGGTEAFFGQGTRLTVV.